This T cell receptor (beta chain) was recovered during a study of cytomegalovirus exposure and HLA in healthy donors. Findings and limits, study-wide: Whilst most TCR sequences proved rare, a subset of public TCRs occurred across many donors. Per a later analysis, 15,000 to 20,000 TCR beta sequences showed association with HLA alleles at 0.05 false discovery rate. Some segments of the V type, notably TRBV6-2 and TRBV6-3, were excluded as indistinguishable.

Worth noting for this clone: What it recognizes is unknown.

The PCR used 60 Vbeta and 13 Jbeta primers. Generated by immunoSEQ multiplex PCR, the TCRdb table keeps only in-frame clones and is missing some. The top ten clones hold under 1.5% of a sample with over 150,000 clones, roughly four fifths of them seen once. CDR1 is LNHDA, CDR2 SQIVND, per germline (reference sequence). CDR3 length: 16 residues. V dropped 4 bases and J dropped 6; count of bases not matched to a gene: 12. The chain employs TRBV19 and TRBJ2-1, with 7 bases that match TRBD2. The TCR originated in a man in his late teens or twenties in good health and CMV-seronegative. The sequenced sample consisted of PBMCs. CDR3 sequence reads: CASSTFGREGGNEQFF. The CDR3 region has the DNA TGTGCCAGTAGTACCTTTGGGAGGGAGGGTGGCAATGAGCAGTTCTTC.